A single sample gave rise to the 7 T cell receptor beta chains below, sequenced in a study of T-cell reconstitution after alpha-beta-depleted transplantation in children. Unique molecular identifiers were built into the TCRbeta library. Each CDR3 protein gets one entry after TCRdb re-called the PCR reads with MiXCR. The sample includes about 200,000 distinct CDR3 sequences, roughly 15% seen only once; the top ten take approximately 13%. This material consisted of PBMCs from the stem cell graft donor, taken from the stem cell graft. The receptors here all came from a human donor who donated a stem cell graft to a child with acute lymphoblastic leukemia.

This clonotype was detected ten times or more. The chain combines TRBV24-1 with TRBJ2-5, with D perhaps matching TRBD1 (5 bases). With 3 bases removed from V and 5 bases from J, the gap between germline ends came to 9 bases. There are 13 residues in the CDR3. The V gene's germline CDR1 is KGHDR and CDR2 SFDVKD. CDR3 amino acids: CATSDPTEETQYF. CDR3 bases: TGTGCCACCAGTGATCCGACAGAGGAGACCCAGTACTTC.

Ten or more counts support this clonotype. This rearrangement joins TRBV29-1 to TRBJ1-1, with D perhaps TRBD1 (6 bases). The CDR3 spans 14 residues. Between the trimmed V and J ends, which lost 5 bases and 1 base, there was a span of 14 bases. The germline gives CDR1 SQVTM, CDR2 ANQGSEA. CDR3 sequence reads: CSVFGGGGNTEAFF. CDR3 coding DNA: TGCAGCGTTTTTGGGGGAGGGGGGAACACTGAAGCTTTCTTT.

This clonotype showed up many times. The V call is TRBV11-2, the J call TRBJ2-1, with D perhaps TRBD2 (6 bases). The CDR3 spans 15 residues. V dropped 2 bases and J dropped 1 base, with 9 bases sitting between them. Per the germline V gene, CDR1 is SGHAT and CDR2 is FQNNGV. The CDR3 loop reads CASSLRRDSYNEQFF. For the CDR3, the DNA is TGTGCCAGCAGCTTAAGGCGGGATTCCTACAATGAGCAGTTCTTC.

Ten or more counts support this clonotype. The chain has TRBV5-1 and TRBJ1-5; D perhaps matches TRBD1 (5 bases). The CDR3 extends over 15 amino acids. The germline V gene encodes CDR1 SGHRS and CDR2 YFSETQ. V gave up 0 bases and J gave up 6 bases, with 13 bases separating them. CDR3 loop: CASSLEGYQGQPQHF. The CDR3 DNA is TGCGCCAGCAGCTTGGAAGGATATCAGGGTCAGCCCCAGCATTTT. The variable domain in full, completed from reference TRBV5-1 and TRBJ1-5, reads KAGVTQTPRYLIKTRGQQVTLSCSPISGHRSVSWYQQTPGQGLQFLFEYFSETQRNKGNFPGRFSGRQFSNSRSEMNVSTLELGDSALYLCASSLEGYQGQPQHFGDGTRLSIL.

This clonotype has just a few counts. The chain has TRBV19 and TRBJ2-7; TRBD1 matches 8 bases. The CDR3 is made up of 15 amino acids. Trimming at V came to 5 bases and at J to 3 bases, leaving 9 bases not matched to a gene. CDR1 is LNHDA and CDR2 is SQIVND in the germline V gene (reference sequence). CDR3 nucleotides: TGTGCCAGTAGTGTAACCGGGACAGGCGTCTACGAGCAGTACTTC. It translates to CASSVTGTGVYEQYF. The variable domain in full, completed from reference TRBV19 and TRBJ2-7, reads DGGITQSPKYLFRKEGQNVTLSCEQNLNHDAMYWYRQDPGQGLRLIYYSQIVNDFQKGDIAEGYSVSREKKESFPLTVTSAQKNPTAFYLCASSVTGTGVYEQYFGPGTRLTVT.

Sample share makes this clonotype medium-sized (0.01 to 0.1%). CDR3 amino acids: CASSLFGTNEKLFF. For the CDR3, the DNA is TGCGCCAGCAGCTTGTTCGGGACCAATGAAAAACTGTTTTTT. V usage is TRBV5-1 and J usage is TRBJ1-4; possible D gene TRBD1, 5 bases. With 1 base removed from V and 5 bases from J, the gap between germline ends came to 9 bases. The germline V gene encodes CDR1 SGHRS and CDR2 YFSETQ. The CDR3 consists of 14 residues.

This clonotype was seen at least ten times. The rearrangement links TRBV4-2 to TRBJ2-3; 7 nucleotides align to TRBD1. The CDR3 runs to 17 residues. V was pared by 1 base and J by 2 bases, with 9 bases of the junction left unmatched. In germline, CDR1 is LGHNA, CDR2 YNFKEQ. The CDR3 loop is CASSQADGDRYTDTQYF. The CDR3, as DNA: TGTGCCAGCAGCCAAGCAGATGGGGACAGATACACAGATACGCAGTATTTT.